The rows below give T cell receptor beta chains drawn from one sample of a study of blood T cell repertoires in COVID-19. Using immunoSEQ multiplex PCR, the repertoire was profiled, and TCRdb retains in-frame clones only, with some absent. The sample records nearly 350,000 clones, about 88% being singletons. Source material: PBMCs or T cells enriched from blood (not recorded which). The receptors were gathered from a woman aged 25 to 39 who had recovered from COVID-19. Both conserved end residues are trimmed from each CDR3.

CDR3aa: ASSLWGLQAKNIQY
len: 14
j_gene: TRBJ2-4
v_gene: TRBV27

CDR3aa: ASSLEVGVNTEAF
len: 13
j_gene: TRBJ1-1
v_gene: TRBV7-6

CDR3aa: SGGQLLNTEAF
len: 11
j_gene: TRBJ1-1
v_gene: TRBV29-1

CDR3aa: ATSDAGTGDGYT
len: 12
j_gene: TRBJ1-2
v_gene: TRBV24-1

CDR3aa: ASSLTGSNQPQH
len: 12
j_gene: TRBJ1-5
v_gene: TRBV27

CDR3aa: ASSEETGSGEQF
len: 12
j_gene: TRBJ2-1
v_gene: TRBV10-1

CDR3aa: ASSQVRQGGLGNEQF
len: 15
j_gene: TRBJ2-1
v_gene: TRBV3-1/TRBV3-2

CDR3aa: ATSRGRGAQETQY
len: 13
j_gene: TRBJ2-5
v_gene: TRBV15

CDR3aa: ASSLVGQGAAGGGYT
len: 15
j_gene: TRBJ1-2
v_gene: TRBV7-9

CDR3aa: ASSSQGAGANVLT
len: 13
j_gene: TRBJ2-6
v_gene: TRBV11-2

CDR3aa: ASSAPTSGGPFGYNEQF
len: 17
j_gene: TRBJ2-1
v_gene: TRBV6-1

CDR3aa: ASRTSGGPTGELF
len: 13
j_gene: TRBJ2-2
v_gene: TRBV28

CDR3aa: ASSRKEADNEKLF
len: 13
j_gene: TRBJ1-4
v_gene: TRBV4-3

CDR3aa: ASSLGQVLGYT
len: 11
j_gene: TRBJ1-2
v_gene: TRBV12-3/TRBV12-4

CDR3aa: ASSLVPGWRNEQF
len: 13
j_gene: TRBJ2-1
v_gene: TRBV5-1

CDR3aa: ASSLSGTHQPQH
len: 12
j_gene: TRBJ1-5
v_gene: TRBV28

CDR3aa: ASSPPGYEQY
len: 10
j_gene: TRBJ2-7
v_gene: TRBV12-3/TRBV12-4

CDR3aa: ASRPLRPGDNEQF
len: 13
j_gene: TRBJ2-1
v_gene: TRBV7-9

CDR3aa: ASSSQGMNTEAF
len: 12
j_gene: TRBJ1-1
v_gene: TRBV5-1

CDR3aa: ASSQGFQKEKLF
len: 12
j_gene: TRBJ1-4
v_gene: TRBV3-1/TRBV3-2

CDR3aa: ASSLRSGLNYGYT
len: 13
j_gene: TRBJ1-2
v_gene: TRBV27

CDR3aa: ASSIPGQGETQY
len: 12
j_gene: TRBJ2-5
v_gene: TRBV6-5

CDR3aa: ASSRRDFYNEQF
len: 12
j_gene: TRBJ2-1
v_gene: TRBV18

CDR3aa: ASSQGVPRTGEDEQY
len: 15
j_gene: TRBJ2-7
v_gene: TRBV4-3

CDR3aa: ASSQRQGVAGANVLT
len: 15
j_gene: TRBJ2-6
v_gene: TRBV3-1/TRBV3-2

CDR3aa: ASSLGIGGYQETQY
len: 14
j_gene: TRBJ2-5
v_gene: TRBV7-6

CDR3aa: ASSFGGEKLF
len: 10
j_gene: TRBJ1-4
v_gene: TRBV12-3/TRBV12-4

CDR3aa: ASSPPGQNTEAF
len: 12
j_gene: TRBJ1-1
v_gene: TRBV5-1

CDR3aa: ASSLGQGAFTYEQY
len: 14
j_gene: TRBJ2-7
v_gene: TRBV5-1

CDR3aa: ASKLGGESSGYT
len: 12
j_gene: TRBJ1-2
v_gene: TRBV6-4